This T cell receptor beta chain was observed in a study of T cells in Graves' hyperthyroidism and ophthalmopathy. Findings and caveats of the study: The model anticipated ophthalmopathy a median about six months pre-onset.

RNA transcripts provided the source from which TCR beta CDR3 regions were amplified. First-round RT-PCR of the TCR CDR3 relied on the HTBI primer set. TCRdb analysed the multiplex PCR reads with MiXCR anew, one entry per CDR3 protein. The table lists around 200,000 distinct CDR3 sequences, around 20% of them singletons. With 1 base removed from V and 7 bases from J, the gap between germline ends came to 10 bases. The CDR3 contains 12 residues. Germline loops: CDR1 SQVTM, CDR2 ANQGSEA. Many counts were recorded for this clonotype. Its antigen is unidentified. The specimen sequenced was blood. This chain uses TRBV29-1 with TRBJ1-2; the D gene is possibly TRBD1 (5 bases). The TCR sequence derives from a man aged 40-49 years with Graves' hyperthyroidism. CDR3 sequence: CSVEAGRGGYTF. The CDR3 nucleotides are TGCAGCGTTGAAGCGGGACGGGGTGGCTACACCTTC. The full variable domain, its missing parts supplied by reference TRBV29-1 and TRBJ1-2, is SAVISQKPSRDICQRGTSLTIQCQVDSQVTMMFWYRQQPGQSLTLIATANQGSEATYESGFVIDKFPISRPNLTFSTLTVSNMSPEDSSIYLCSVEAGRGGYTFGSGTRLTVV.